This T cell receptor beta chain was profiled in a study of naive and memory T cell subsets. An oligonucleotide containing a UMI was ligated to the 3' end of TCR cDNA. Reverse transcription used DNase-treated unsorted total RNA, aiming for about 1 to 1000 ng. At least ten counts were recorded for this clonotype. Ligated cDNA underwent four rounds of PCR with nested alpha and beta constant region primers and SP2. TCRdb reprocessed the 5' RACE reads via MiXCR and lists one record per CDR3 protein. Of 25,000 to 35,000 distinct CDR3 sequences in the sample, about a sixth were seen once. Germline loops: CDR1 ENHRY, CDR2 SYGVKD. CDR3 length: 13 amino acids. V was shortened by 6 bases and J by 8 bases, with 11 bases between the two germline ends.

The chain combines TRBV10-3 with TRBJ1-6; D unresolved. This receptor was identified in a female donor in good health. This CDR3 is CAIRTGEDSPLHF. The CDR3 DNA is TGTGCCATCAGAACCGGTGAGGATTCACCCCTCCACTTT.